This is a list of T cell receptor beta chains from one sample in a study of CD4 T cells in relation to SARS-CoV-2 and coronaviruses. The antigens these receptors bind are not known. Sequencing was performed with immunoSEQ multiplex PCR; in TCRdb, only in-frame clones are kept and a portion is missing. The sample shows around 41,000 clones, approximately 84% of them seen only once. The source material was naive CD4+ T cells from PBMCs, cultured in vitro. Every receptor here comes from an adult with COVID-19. Both conserved end residues are part of each CDR3. Fields, in order: D gene, V gene, J gene, clone size, CDR3 DNA, CDR3 protein. A D gene is named only where the DNA matches it firmly. Not all rows give a size; the values are once, few, many and, for expanded clones, a class.

NA,TRBV7-9,TRBJ1-4,NA,TGTGCCAGCAGCTATCAGGCAACTAATGAAAAACTGTTTTTT,CASSYQATNEKLFF
TRBD1,TRBV3-1/TRBV3-2,TRBJ2-7,once,TGTGCCAGCAGCCAAGCGGGACAGATAGTCTACGAGCAGTACTTC,CASSQAGQIVYEQYF
NA,TRBV7-3,TRBJ2-1,NA,TGTGCCAGCAGCTTAGTGCGCTCCTACAATGAGCAGTTCTTC,CASSLVRSYNEQFF
NA,TRBV18,TRBJ2-1,NA,TGTGCCAGCTCACCTGGGGCAGTTTCCTACAATGAGCAGTTCTTC,CASSPGAVSYNEQFF
NA,TRBV28,TRBJ1-5,NA,TGTGCCAGCACCGAACCCGTACGGGGAGGAGGACAGCCCCAGCATTTT,CASTEPVRGGGQPQHF
NA,TRBV6-2/TRBV6-3,TRBJ1-5,NA,TGTGCCAGCAGTAACGACGGCCTCCAGCCCCAGCATTTT,CASSNDGLQPQHF
NA,TRBV11-1,TRBJ2-5,NA,TGTGCCAGCAGCTTAGGGCAGGGCGAGACCCAGTACTTC,CASSLGQGETQYF
NA,TRBV4-2,TRBJ2-1,NA,TGTGCCAGCAGCCAACTGAAGGGCGGGCGTACCTACAATGAGCAGTTCTTC,CASSQLKGGRTYNEQFF
NA,TRBV12-3/TRBV12-4,TRBJ1-1,NA,TGTGCCAGCAGTTTTGTGGACACTGAAGCTTTCTTT,CASSFVDTEAFF
TRBD2,TRBV7-2,TRBJ2-4,once,TGTGCCAGCAGCTTAAGTAGCGGGAGGGCGATTGAATACTTC,CASSLSSGRAIEYF
NA,TRBV28,TRBJ2-7,NA,TGTGCCAGCAGTTTTAATAGCCTCTACGAGCAGTACTTC,CASSFNSLYEQYF
NA,TRBV25-1,TRBJ2-4,few,TGTGCCAGCAGTGAATCGCCCCTAGCCGAAGGTGGGAACATTCAGTACTTC,CASSESPLAEGGNIQYF
TRBD1,TRBV18,TRBJ2-5,NA,TGTGCCAGCTTACTAACAGGGGGCGGAGAGACCCAGTACTTC,CASLLTGGGETQYF
NA,TRBV5-4,TRBJ2-1,few,TGTGCCAGCAGCTTGGGGCAGGGATCCTACAATGAGCAGTTCTTC,CASSLGQGSYNEQFF
NA,TRBV7-2,TRBJ2-1,once,TGTGCCAGCAGCTTAATAGTTGAGCAGTTCTTC,CASSLIVEQFF
NA,TRBV6-6,TRBJ1-4,NA,TGTGCCAGCAGTTACTGGAGAGGGGGATCAAATGAAAAACTGTTTTTT,CASSYWRGGSNEKLFF
NA,TRBV5-1,TRBJ2-3,NA,TGCGCCAGCAGCGGAGGGACTTTCTCTAGCACAGATACGCAGTATTTT,CASSGGTFSSTDTQYF
NA,TRBV7-8,TRBJ2-1,NA,TGTGCCAGCAGCTTAAGGGCGGCCTACAATGAGCAGTTCTTC,CASSLRAAYNEQFF
NA,TRBV19,TRBJ2-7,few,TGTGCCAGTCAGTCGACCTCACGGGGGATCTACGAGCAGTACTTC,CASQSTSRGIYEQYF
NA,TRBV3-1/TRBV3-2,TRBJ1-2,NA,TGTGCCAGCAGCCAGTTTCCCGCATATGGCTACACCTTC,CASSQFPAYGYTF
NA,TRBV4-2,TRBJ1-5,NA,TGTGCCAGCAGCCAAGGGACCTGGGGCCCTAATCAGCCCCAGCATTTT,CASSQGTWGPNQPQHF
NA,TRBV6-5,TRBJ1-2,NA,TGTGCCACCTCAGGGATCTATGGCTACACCTTC,CATSGIYGYTF
NA,TRBV28,TRBJ1-2,NA,TGTGCCAGCAGCCCCTCCGGCCAACCTAACTATGGCTACACCTTC,CASSPSGQPNYGYTF
NA,TRBV28,TRBJ1-5,NA,TGTGCCAGCAGTTTAGAGACAGTGAATCAGCCCCAGCATTTT,CASSLETVNQPQHF
NA,TRBV9,TRBJ2-2,NA,TGTGCCAGCACCGGACTAATCAACACCGGGGAGCTGTTTTTT,CASTGLINTGELFF
TRBD2,TRBV15,TRBJ2-1,NA,TGTGCCACCAGCGACGGACTAGCGGGAGTTAGGTACAATGAGCAGTTCTTC,CATSDGLAGVRYNEQFF
TRBD2,TRBV4-2,TRBJ2-7,NA,TGTGCCAGCAGCCAAGACCGACTAGCGGTATCCTACGAGCAGTACTTC,CASSQDRLAVSYEQYF
NA,TRBV6-5,TRBJ2-7,NA,TGTGCCAGCACCACCCGTTTAGACAGCTCCTACGAGCAGTACTTC,CASTTRLDSSYEQYF
NA,TRBV5-5,TRBJ2-7,NA,TGTGCCAGCAGTCAGGGGAGAAACGAGCAGTACTTC,CASSQGRNEQYF
TRBD1,TRBV29-1,TRBJ2-3,NA,TGCAGCGTTCTCACAGGGGGCACAGATACGCAGTATTTT,CSVLTGGTDTQYF
NA,TRBV28,TRBJ1-4,NA,TGTGCCAGCAGTCCCCCGCCGGGAAGGACTAATGAAAAACTGTTTTTT,CASSPPPGRTNEKLFF
NA,TRBV5-1,TRBJ2-5,NA,TGCGCCAGCAGCTTGGGGACGGCCCAAGAGACCCAGTACTTC,CASSLGTAQETQYF
TRBD2,TRBV28,TRBJ2-3,NA,TGTGCCAGCAGTTTACGCCCCCGACTAGCGGGAATACCAGATACGCAGTATTTT,CASSLRPRLAGIPDTQYF
NA,TRBV5-4,TRBJ2-2,NA,TGTGCCAGCAGCCCGGGCCAGTACACTAGCTTCGGGGAGCTGTTTTTT,CASSPGQYTSFGELFF
NA,TRBV7-2,TRBJ1-6,NA,TGTGCCAGCAGCTGGGAGGGGGGCTCCTATAATTCACCCCTCCACTTT,CASSWEGGSYNSPLHF
NA,TRBV25-1,TRBJ2-1,once,TGTGCCAGCAGTGAAGCTACCAGGGGCAATGAGCAGTTCTTC,CASSEATRGNEQFF
TRBD1,TRBV6-2/TRBV6-3,TRBJ1-5,once,TGTGCCAGCAGTAACCGACAGGGACAGGGATCGCCCCAGCATTTT,CASSNRQGQGSPQHF
NA,TRBV7-2,TRBJ2-5,NA,TGTGCCAGCAGCTTAGCGAGGGAAGAGACCCAGTACTTC,CASSLAREETQYF
NA,TRBV30,TRBJ2-3,NA,TGTGCCTCCGCCAACGGCTGGGGCACAGATACGCAGTATTTT,CASANGWGTDTQYF
NA,TRBV7-6,TRBJ1-3,NA,TGTGCCAGCAGTCTATTAATTGGGCGGGGGGACTCTGGAAACACCATATATTTT,CASSLLIGRGDSGNTIYF
NA,TRBV15,TRBJ2-2,NA,TGTGCCACCAGCAGGACCTCGAACACCGGGGAGCTGTTTTTT,CATSRTSNTGELFF
NA,TRBV28,TRBJ2-1,NA,TGTGCCAGCACCATGCTAGGAGGATCCAATGAGCAGTTCTTC,CASTMLGGSNEQFF